A single sample is the source of the 25 T cell receptor beta chains below, sequenced in a study of blood T cell repertoires in COVID-19. The data were produced by immunoSEQ multiplex PCR, yet TCRdb's version contains in-frame clones alone and is incomplete. The table shows approximately 80,000 clones, with roughly 88% occurring only once. The source material was peripheral blood. Receptor source: a human donor in a cohort sampled during active COVID-19.

The V gene is TRBV19, the J gene TRBJ2-1, with TRBD2 matching over 8 bases. Germline CDR1 LNHDA, CDR2 SQIVND (reference sequence). Germline trimming cut 11 bases from V and 0 bases from J; bases unmatched to any gene: 18. CDR3 size: 18 residues. CDR3 coding DNA: TGTGCCGTCGAGACCGGGACTAGATTCATCCGCTCCTACAATGAGCAGTTCTTC. It yields the protein CAVETGTRFIRSYNEQFF.

The chain uses TRBV2 and TRBJ2-5; 8 bases fit TRBD2. The length of the CDR3 is 15 residues. Germline V lookup: CDR1 SNHLY, CDR2 FYNNEI. Trimming cost V 2 bases and J 5 bases; bases outside gene matches: 7. DNA of the CDR3: TGTGCCAGCAGTGAACCCCGGGGGGGCCGGGAGACCCAGTACTTC. Its translation: CASSEPRGGRETQYF.

The chain is built from TRBV5-8 and TRBJ1-6, with TRBD1 identical over 8 bases. V shed 2 bases and J 10 bases; nucleotides not matched to a gene: 11. This CDR3 is built from 16 residues. Looked up from germline, CDR1 is SGHTS and CDR2 is YDEGEE. The CDR3 reads CASSFDQGALRSPLHF. Here the CDR3 DNA reads TGTGCCAGCAGCTTTGATCAGGGGGCTTTGCGGTCACCCCTCCACTTT.

This chain joins TRBV28 and TRBJ2-1, with 8 bases fitting TRBD2. The germline V gene encodes CDR1 MDHEN and CDR2 SYDVKM. CDR3 size: 16 residues. J was trimmed by 5 bases and V by 4 bases; bases with no gene match: 10. The CDR3 DNA is TGTGCCAGCAGTTCCTGGACTAGCCGATACAACAATGAGCAGTTCTTC. It yields the protein CASSSWTSRYNNEQFF.

This sequence joins TRBV5-1 and TRBJ2-3; the D gene is possibly TRBD1 (5 bases). The ends were cut back, 4 bases at V and 6 bases at J, with 15 bases in the middle. There are 14 residues in the CDR3. From germline, CDR1 is SGHRS and CDR2 YFSETQ. CDR3 coding DNA: TGCGCCAGCAGCCCTGGGGCAGCCCCCGATACGCAGTATTTT. It translates to CASSPGAAPDTQYF. The full variable domain, rest sourced from reference TRBV5-1 and TRBJ2-3, is KAGVTQTPRYLIKTRGQQVTLSCSPISGHRSVSWYQQTPGQGLQFLFEYFSETQRNKGNFPGRFSGRQFSNSRSEMNVSTLELGDSALYLCASSPGAAPDTQYFGPGTRLTVL.

The chain joins TRBV6-5 to TRBJ2-7, with D perhaps TRBD1 (6 bases). The CDR3 extends over 11 amino acids. Trimming pared 6 bases from V and 7 bases from J, leaving 10 bases between. Germline V gives CDR1 MNHEY, CDR2 SVGAGI. CDR3 amino acids: CASSAGTEQYF. The CDR3, as DNA: TGTGCCAGCAGCGCCGGGACAGAGCAGTACTTC.

This rearrangement joins TRBV27 to TRBJ2-5; TRBD2 is a possible D gene (5 bases). In germline, CDR1 is MNHEY, CDR2 SMNVEV (reference sequence). The CDR3 totals 13 residues. V lost 2 bases, J lost 4 bases, and 8 bases lay in between. The CDR3 is CASSLGRGETQYF. CDR3 nucleotides: TGTGCCAGCAGTTTAGGACGGGGAGAGACCCAGTACTTC.

V and J are TRBV7-2 and TRBJ2-3; the match to TRBD2 covers 10 bases. Germline lookup yields CDR1 SGHTA and CDR2 FQGNSA. Losses at the gene ends were 3 bases for V and 2 bases for J; bases not matched to a gene: 8. The CDR3 spans 17 residues. Written as DNA, the CDR3 is TGTGCCAGCAGCTTTCGGTTAGCGGGAGGTTCCACAGATACGCAGTATTTT. Protein: CASSFRLAGGSTDTQYF.

CDR3 residues: CASSFDGTAIRDTQYF. In nucleotides, the CDR3 is TGTGCCAGCTCATTCGACGGGACAGCTATTCGGGATACGCAGTATTTT. The gene calls are TRBV18 and TRBJ2-3; 7 positions agree with TRBD1. The V gene end was trimmed by 5 bases and the J gene end by 6 bases; junction bases not matched to a gene: 14. The CDR3 has 16 residues. Germline CDR1 and CDR2: KGHSH and LQKENI.

This clone was detected only a few times. V gene TRBV11-2 combines with J gene TRBJ1-1; a possible D gene is TRBD1 (5 bases). The germline gives CDR1 SGHAT, CDR2 FQNNGV. V lost 5 bases and J lost 4, with 14 bases in between. The CDR3 is 14 amino acids. The CDR3 bases are TGTGCCAGCAGCGGGCTTCAGGGAGGCACTGAAGCTTTCTTT. It codes for CASSGLQGGTEAFF.

The V and J genes are TRBV7-9 and TRBJ2-1, with unresolved D. Trimming took 2 bases from V and 9 from J, leaving 20 bases between them. CDR3 length: 16 residues. CDR1 is SEHNR and CDR2 is FQNEAQ in the germline V gene (reference sequence). Here the CDR3 reads CASSLRPVADSGEQFF. DNA for the CDR3: TGTGCCAGCAGCTTAAGGCCAGTTGCCGACTCGGGTGAGCAGTTCTTC.

The chain recombines TRBV7-2 with TRBJ2-5; D unclear. Between the trimmed V and J ends, which lost 1 base and 5 bases, there was a span of 5 bases. The CDR3 is 12 amino acids. Germline values: CDR1 SGHTA, CDR2 FQGNSA. CDR3 nucleotide sequence: TGTGCCAGCAGCTTAGACGGGGAGACCCAGTACTTC. This translates into CASSLDGETQYF.

The CDR3 region is CASSLEAGPISQYF. The CDR3 nucleotides are TGCGCCAGCAGCTTGGAAGCTGGGCCAATCTCCCAGTACTTC. The chain uses TRBV5-1 and TRBJ2-5; D is ambiguous. CDR3 length: 14 amino acids. CDR1 and CDR2 (germline): SGHRS, YFSETQ. V lost 0 bases and J 9 bases, leaving 15 bases between the germline ends.

A single count supports this clone. This CDR3 is CASSLGFRDRVGWSEKLFF. The DNA for the CDR3 is TGTGCCAGCAGCCTCGGGTTCCGGGACAGGGTCGGCTGGAGTGAAAAACTGTTTTTT. The rearrangement links TRBV4-2 to TRBJ1-4; 9 bases map to TRBD1. There are 19 residues in the CDR3. V was pared by 4 bases and J by 7 bases, with 19 bases of the junction left unmatched. CDR1 and CDR2 from the germline V gene are LGHNA and YNFKEQ.

The chain carries TRBV7-9 and TRBJ2-1; 16 bases are a match to TRBD2. CDR3 length: 16 amino acids. Unmatched junction bases numbered 7, after V lost 5 bases and J lost 9 bases. Germline values: CDR1 SEHNR, CDR2 FQNEAQ (reference sequence). The CDR3 DNA sequence: TGTGCCAGCAGCCCGGGGACTAGCGGGAGGGCGAGTGAGCAGTTCTTC. Amino acid sequence: CASSPGTSGRASEQFF.

The J gene is TRBJ1-5, the V gene TRBV6-1; D ambiguous. Germline V gene lookup returns CDR1 MNHNS and CDR2 SASEGT. Trimming removed 2 bases from V and 7 bases from J, with 12 bases in between. The CDR3 spans 14 residues. The DNA for the CDR3 is TGTGCCAGCAGTGAAAGTACCGGAGCCCAGCCCCAGCATTTT. Protein: CASSESTGAQPQHF.

The CDR3 sequence is CASSYMGNQETQYF. The DNA for the CDR3 is TGTGCCAGTAGCTATATGGGCAATCAAGAGACCCAGTACTTC. The chain recombines TRBV19 with TRBJ2-5; D remains unclear. Germline lookup yields CDR1 LNHDA and CDR2 SQIVND (reference sequence). The CDR3 consists of 14 residues. Between the trimmed V and J ends, which lost 6 bases and 2 bases, there was a span of 13 bases.

The chain employs TRBV5-1 and TRBJ2-7; 7 bases are shared with TRBD2. This CDR3 is 14 amino acids long. Trimming took 7 bases from V and 4 from J; bases not matched to a gene: 11. Germline V gives CDR1 SGHRS, CDR2 YFSETQ. CDR3 nucleotide sequence: TGCGCCAGCTCCCCCCAGGGCGGGAGTTACGAGCAGTACTTC. Its protein product is CASSPQGGSYEQYF.

CDR3 DNA: TGTGCCAGCTCACCGGGGGTGGGGGACAAAACTTTC. The encoded protein is CASSPGVGDKTF. The chain combines TRBV18 with TRBJ2-6, with TRBD1 as a possible D gene (6 bases). Germline assignment: CDR1 KGHSH and CDR2 LQKENI. The CDR3 totals 12 residues. V lost 3 bases and J lost 19, with 16 bases in between.

The CDR3 region has the DNA TGTGCCAGCAGCCAAGGTTTCGGGAGTCCGAATGAGCAGTTCTTC. Translating gives CASSQGFGSPNEQFF. This chain uses TRBV3-1 (or the pseudogene TRBV3-2) with TRBJ2-1; the D gene is possibly TRBD2 (6 bases). Trimming shortened V by 1 base and J by 7 bases, and 14 bases separated the two germline ends. The CDR3 contains 15 residues. Germline lookup yields CDR1 LGHDT and CDR2 YNNKEL (reference sequence).

The V call is TRBV12-3 or TRBV12-4, the J call TRBJ1-1; TRBD1 agrees at 7 bases. V was pared by 6 bases and J by 3 bases, with 4 bases of the junction left unmatched. CDR3 length equals 13 residues. The DNA of the CDR3 is TGTGCCAGCAGCTTCGGACAGGACACTGAAGCTTTCTTT. This translates into CASSFGQDTEAFF.

This clone occurred a few times. V is TRBV7-9 and J is TRBJ2-1; 8 nucleotides match TRBD1. V dropped 5 bases and J dropped 6; count of bases not matched to a gene: 12. The germline gives CDR1 SEHNR, CDR2 FQNEAQ (reference sequence). This CDR3 region has 16 residues. The CDR3 reads CASSPTSGQASNEQFF. In DNA, the CDR3 is TGTGCCAGCAGCCCCACCTCGGGACAGGCGTCCAATGAGCAGTTCTTC. The whole variable domain, filled in from reference TRBV7-9 and TRBJ2-1, reads DTGVSQNPRHKITKRGQNVTFRCDPISEHNRLYWYRQTLGQGPEFLTYFQNEAQLEKSRLLSDRFSAERPKGSFSTLEIQRTEQGDSAMYLCASSPTSGQASNEQFFGPGTRLTVL.

The CDR3 DNA sequence: TGTGCCATCAGTGAGCGGGGGGCCGACACAGATACGCAGTATTTT. It translates to CAISERGADTDTQYF. The chain employs TRBV10-3 and TRBJ2-3; the D gene is possibly TRBD2 (7 bases). Germline CDR1 is ENHRY and CDR2 is SYGVKD. This CDR3 has 15 amino acids. Trimming removed 2 bases from V and 2 bases from J, with 11 bases in between.

The CDR3 here is CASSLVLAGTLYEQYF. The DNA of the CDR3 is TGTGCCAGCAGCTTAGTCCTAGCGGGTACTCTCTACGAGCAGTACTTC. The chain has TRBV11-3 and TRBJ2-7, with TRBD2 matching 8 bases. The CDR3 spans 16 residues. CDR1 SGHNT and CDR2 YENEEA come from the germline V gene. Trimming took 1 base from V and 3 from J; bases not matched to a gene: 8.

This rearrangement joins TRBV7-3 to TRBJ2-5; 7 nucleotides align to TRBD1. The J segment lost 3 bases and the V segment lost 5 bases, leaving 3 bases of the junction unmatched. The germline V gene has CDR1 SGHTA and CDR2 FQGTGA. The CDR3 extends over 13 amino acids. The CDR3 region is CASSLDREETQYF. The CDR3 DNA follows: TGTGCCAGCAGCCTAGACAGGGAAGAGACCCAGTACTTC.